This T cell receptor (beta chain) came from a study of shared clonotypes between healthy human individuals (dated by TCRdb to about 2020). Background for the entire study: The cohort comprised a couple of women and a few men aged 18 to 49 years. Between about 0.9 and 9 billion PBMCs per donor were obtained by leukapheresis. Blood TCR repertoires of 5 or 6 healthy adults were deeply sequenced to estimate repertoire size and the extent of clonotype sharing between individuals. Libraries were prepared and TCR repertoires were sequenced by different laboratories using diverse techniques, in order to increase sequencing depth and limit assay-specific biases. For each donor, CD4 naive and CD4 memory were each given three plates, CD8 naive was given two plates, and CD8 memory was given one plate.

CD8 naive samples were CD45RO-negative cells positively selected for CCR7, giving a CD45RA+CCR7+ population that excluded TemRA cells. The donors were healthy, HIV-negative adults who had no recently reported acute infections or vaccinations. Every donor was a Caucasian adult residing in Nashville, Tennessee, USA. After blood collection by leukapheresis, PBMCs were isolated using Ficoll-Histopaque density gradient centrifugation and then cryopreserved in the vapor phase of liquid nitrogen. Purity and quantity of every magnetically sorted T cell population were checked by analytical flow cytometry. Genomic DNA was isolated from each sorted fraction and quantified by UV absorbance on a Nanodrop 2000c. Using the deep immunoSEQ assay, multiplex PCR amplified TCR CDR3 regions from genomic DNA. Genomic DNA extracted from each cell subset was distributed evenly over all wells of several immunoSEQ 96-well plates, and each plate served as one replicate. Each replicate PCR for sorted subsets received about 220 ng genomic DNA, equal to 30,000 or so T cell genomes. Purified libraries were measured with a Qubit 3.0 fluorometer, size-checked on a Bioanalyzer 2100, and measured again with the KAPA Library Quantification kit. Every immunoSEQ 96-well plate was sequenced on a separate single-read 150-cycle Illumina NextSeq 550 flow cell. Under the source paper's analysis protocol: Because the immunoSEQ output included only junctional sequences and no quality scores, the filtering could not be the same as the filtering used for full-length reads. Sequences were annotated with PyIR, a Python wrapper for IgBLAST v1.9, and V/J genes and CDR3 were assigned using IMGT germline references. Reads were filtered out if the reads had weak V/J assignments (E-value above 1e-6), no CDR3, stop codons, out-of-frame junctions, or ambiguous translated residues. V3J clonotypes were defined as sequences sharing the same inferred V gene, J gene, and CDR3 amino acid sequence. The percentage overlap between two repertoires was calculated by dividing the number of shared unique clonotypes by the size of the smaller repertoire. Three approaches were used to assess repertoire richness: RTK rarefaction, the Chao1 estimator, and Recon v2.1 estimates of unobserved clonotypes. Generation probabilities were computed with OLGA for all TCRbeta clonotypes obtained by the gDNA method from several donors. TCRdb provides this immuneACCESS table in a form limited to in-frame rearrangements. Some clones are lacking; in checked studies, under half of them reflect an unresolved V gene, and why the rest are absent is not known. That table furnishes V, J and clone size, whereas the DNA furnished D and trimming. The sample contains about 2.1 million clones, approximately 94% of them found a single time. Around 1.7% of the sample is in the top ten clones.

What the work shows at the level of the full study, not this receptor alone: Larger estimated clonotype richness was generally found for naive subsets than for memory subsets. Because the study included a small number of donors, the genetic and exposure-history diversity represented was limited. Around 5.4% of naive CD4, 3.5% of naive CD8, approximately 2.2% of memory CD4, and 0.4% of memory CD8 clonotypes were shared across four donors. Only blood was sampled, and tissue TCR repertoires likely differ from those in blood. Higher generation probabilities were observed for clonotypes shared by all four sorted-subset donors than for non-shared clonotypes. Rarefaction of sorted-subset datasets indicated incomplete sequencing despite the large sequencing depth. Based on pairwise subsampling, the degree of clonotype sharing among donors was expected to be affected by sequencing depth.

Via the germline V gene, CDR1 is MDHEN and CDR2 SYDVKM. Trimming takes 5 bases from V and 9 bases from J, and the germline ends sit 9 bases apart. The CDR3 sequence holds 11 residues, the cysteine and phenylalanine included. The entry retains the CDR3 DNA only, 33 bases that are in frame from base 1. A remark on this clone: What antigen it recognizes has not been identified. It has no much larger one-base neighbor in the sample; base qualities were not kept.

The origin of this receptor is a man between 18 and 29 years old in good health. Some clones in this sample may be carry-over from other donors' samples. The specimen was naive CD8+ T cells from PBMCs. Per the publication, the cell subset or site label means: CD45RA+CCR7+. The sequence is built from TRBV28 and TRBJ2-3, with the D gene uncertain. Here the CDR3 is given as CASSRPSTQYF. The nucleotide sequence reads TGTGCCAGCAGTCGTCCGTCAACGCAGTATTTT.